The rows below give T cell receptor beta chains drawn from one sample of a study of identical twins. From the 5' RACE reads, TCRdb called clonotypes with MiXCR, one entry per CDR3 protein. This table has about 460,000 distinct CDR3 sequences, 13% to 15% appearing once. The same specimen was also included in a second study, on yellow fever vaccine responses in identical twins.

The sequenced material came from CD4+ T cells sorted from blood. The receptors stem from a woman aged 18-30 years in good health. Both conserved end residues are part of each CDR3. D genes are given only for firm matches. Clone size is shown for a subset of rows, as once, few, many or a class of expanded clone.

CDR3	DNA	J	D	V	size
CASSLAQGPYEQYF	TGTGCCAGCAGCTTAGCACAGGGTCCCTACGAGCAGTACTTC	TRBJ2-7	.	TRBV7-8	.
CASSQEGMPSYEQYF	TGCGCCAGCAGCCAAGAAGGTATGCCCTCCTACGAGCAGTACTTC	TRBJ2-7	.	TRBV4-1	few
CASSQFTGQGSEQYF	TGTGCCAGCAGCCAATTCACGGGACAGGGGAGCGAGCAGTACTTC	TRBJ2-7	TRBD1	TRBV14	few
CASSLVREETQYF	TGTGCCAGCAGCTTAGTACGGGAAGAGACCCAGTACTTC	TRBJ2-5	.	TRBV11-2	.
CASSLTQGETQYF	TGTGCCAGCAGCTTAACACAGGGCGAGACCCAGTACTTC	TRBJ2-5	.	TRBV7-2	few
CASSFEPNTEAFF	TGTGCCAGCAGCTTTGAACCGAACACTGAAGCTTTCTTT	TRBJ1-1	.	TRBV7-2	few
CASSRTTGEFPTEQYF	TGCGCCAGCAGCCGGACGACAGGGGAGTTCCCTACGGAGCAGTACTTC	TRBJ2-7	TRBD1	TRBV5-1	.
CASSPQGDDGEQYF	TGTGCCAGCTCACCACAGGGGGATGATGGCGAGCAGTACTTC	TRBJ2-7	.	TRBV18	.
CASRLISEAGELFF	TGTGCCAGCAGGTTAATTAGCGAGGCCGGGGAGCTGTTTTTT	TRBJ2-2	.	TRBV7-3	.
CASSYRGIETQYF	TGTGCCAGCAGTTACAGGGGAATCGAGACCCAGTACTTC	TRBJ2-5	.	TRBV6-6	.
CASSLVIGTRSYEQYF	TGTGCCAGCAGCTTAGTCATCGGGACACGATCCTACGAGCAGTACTTC	TRBJ2-7	.	TRBV7-9	.
CASSPTSGTSGYNEQFF	TGTGCCAGCAGCCCCACCTCCGGGACTAGCGGATACAATGAGCAGTTCTTC	TRBJ2-1	TRBD2	TRBV9	.
CSAIPSGQGHNEQFF	TGCAGTGCCATTCCGTCCGGACAGGGCCACAATGAGCAGTTCTTC	TRBJ2-1	TRBD1	TRBV20-1	many
CASSLALGGNTEAFF	TGTGCCAGCAGTTTAGCGCTGGGCGGGAACACTGAAGCTTTCTTT	TRBJ1-1	.	TRBV12-3/TRBV12-4	many
CASSGDRTSTDTQYF	TGTGCCAGCAGCGGGGACAGGACTAGCACAGATACGCAGTATTTT	TRBJ2-3	TRBD1	TRBV11-2	.
CASSYDRRPDTQYF	TGTGCCAGCAGTTACGATCGGCGGCCAGATACGCAGTATTTT	TRBJ2-3	.	TRBV6-2/TRBV6-3	few
CASSIVRVTDTQYF	TGTGCCAGCAGTATTGTACGGGTCACAGATACGCAGTATTTT	TRBJ2-3	.	TRBV7-2	many
CAIGQGDYETQYF	TGTGCCATCGGACAGGGGGATTATGAGACCCAGTACTTC	TRBJ2-5	TRBD1	TRBV10-3	few
CASSAEATSGQETQYF	TGTGCCAGCAGTGCCGAAGCGACTAGCGGCCAAGAGACCCAGTACTTC	TRBJ2-5	TRBD2	TRBV6-4	.
CASSVSGGMVTEQYF	TGTGCCAGCAGCGTTAGCGGGGGAATGGTAACCGAGCAGTACTTC	TRBJ2-7	TRBD2	TRBV9	.
CASSQEDLAGRAEQFF	TGCGCCAGCAGCCAAGAGGACCTAGCGGGGAGGGCTGAGCAGTTCTTC	TRBJ2-1	TRBD2	TRBV4-1	few
CASSTSVSSYNEQFF	TGTGCCAGCAGTACTAGCGTCTCCTCCTACAATGAGCAGTTCTTC	TRBJ2-1	TRBD2	TRBV6-2/TRBV6-3	few
CASSSLAGGPNNEQFF	TGTGCCAGCAGTAGCCTAGCGGGGGGGCCGAACAATGAGCAGTTCTTC	TRBJ2-1	TRBD2	TRBV2	few
CAIADRDNSPLHF	TGTGCCATCGCGGACAGGGATAATTCACCCCTCCACTTT	TRBJ1-6	TRBD1	TRBV10-3	.
CSARQGVHEQYF	TGCAGTGCTAGACAGGGGGTCCACGAGCAGTACTTC	TRBJ2-7	TRBD1	TRBV20-1	.
CASSLRTAEKLFF	TGTGCCAGCAGCTTGCGGACTGCGGAAAAACTGTTTTTT	TRBJ1-4	.	TRBV7-6	.
CASSNRGINSPLHF	TGTGCCAGCAGCAACAGGGGGATTAATTCACCCCTCCACTTT	TRBJ1-6	TRBD1	TRBV14	few
CASSLLGRANTGELFF	TGCGCCAGCAGCTTGCTAGGCAGGGCGAACACCGGGGAGCTGTTTTTT	TRBJ2-2	.	TRBV5-1	.
CASSLDSGLASDTQYF	TGTGCCAGCAGCTTAGATTCAGGCCTAGCTTCAGATACGCAGTATTTT	TRBJ2-3	.	TRBV7-9	.
CASSQDYGDTQYF	TGCGCCAGCAGCCAAGATTATGGAGATACGCAGTATTTT	TRBJ2-3	.	TRBV4-3	.
CATSDPGQGAYEQYF	TGTGCCACCAGTGATCCGGGACAAGGAGCCTACGAGCAGTACTTC	TRBJ2-7	.	TRBV24-1	many
CSARPPGTGYEQYF	TGCAGTGCTAGACCCCCGGGGACAGGCTACGAGCAGTACTTC	TRBJ2-7	TRBD1	TRBV20-1	.
CSVEDGGGLAEAFF	TGCAGCGTTGAAGATGGAGGGGGCCTAGCTGAAGCTTTCTTT	TRBJ1-1	TRBD1	TRBV29-1	few